Below are 27 T cell receptor beta chains sequenced from a single sample in a study of Tregs in tolerant kidney transplant recipients. Libraries were prepared by immunoSEQ multiplex PCR; TCRdb keeps only in-frame clonotypes and omits some of them. The data contain hundreds of thousands of clones, 80% to 85% of them singletons. The sample was CD4+ T cells from blood. Receptors were obtained from a human donor in good health.

The chain combines TRBV6-1 with TRBJ1-1, with D uncertain. Germline assignment: CDR1 MNHNS and CDR2 SASEGT. This CDR3 has 13 residues. V lost 0 bases to trimming and J lost 5 bases, with 7 bases between them. This CDR3 is CASSEAAATEAFF. CDR3 DNA sequence: TGTGCCAGCAGTGAAGCGGCGGCAACTGAAGCTTTCTTT.

This clone was counted between two and nine times. This chain uses TRBV19 with TRBJ1-2; 8 bases agree with TRBD1. CDR1 and CDR2 (germline): LNHDA, SQIVND (reference sequence). The V and J ends lost 5 bases and 4 bases, in that order; junction bases with no gene match: 6. The CDR3 has 14 residues. The CDR3 nucleotides read TGTGCCAGTAGTGAGACAGGGGAAACCTATGGCTACACCTTC. Its translation is CASSETGETYGYTF.

This clone appeared once. The J gene is TRBJ2-2, the V gene TRBV7-9; 9 positions agree with TRBD1. The CDR3 has 15 residues. CDR1 and CDR2 from the germline V gene are SEHNR and FQNEAQ (reference sequence). Losses at the gene ends were 5 bases for V and 1 base for J; bases not matched to a gene: 2. CDR3 loop: CASSLTGGNTGELFF. CDR3 nucleotides: TGTGCCAGCAGCCTGACAGGGGGGAACACCGGGGAGCTGTTTTTT.

The gene calls are TRBV6-5 and TRBJ2-7, with a weak D call TRBD1 (6 bases). The V end was cut by 3 bases, the J end by 4 bases, with 10 bases between. The CDR3 has 13 amino acids. Germline V gene sequence: CDR1 MNHEY, CDR2 SVGAGI. The CDR3 nucleotides read TGTGCCAGCAGTTATAGGGACAAATACGAGCAGTACTTC. Protein product: CASSYRDKYEQYF.

The chain links TRBV18 to TRBJ1-1, with D maybe TRBD1 (6 bases). CDR1 is KGHSH, CDR2 LQKENI, per germline. There are 14 residues in the CDR3. The ends were cut back, 5 bases at V and 4 bases at J, with 14 bases in the middle. The CDR3 region has the DNA TGTGCCAGCTCAGGGGACATCCCCCCCACTGAAGCTTTCTTT. Its protein product is CASSGDIPPTEAFF.

The CDR3 loop reads CASSVPRLAGGRPHTDTQYF. The DNA for the CDR3 is TGTGCCAGCAGCGTTCCGAGACTAGCGGGGGGACGTCCTCACACAGATACGCAGTATTTT. The chain links TRBV9 to TRBJ2-3, with 13 bases fitting TRBD2. With V trimmed by 2 bases and J by 2 bases, 14 bases remained unmatched. Germline V gene sequence: CDR1 SGDLS, CDR2 YYNGEE. This CDR3 has 20 residues.

This clone has only a few counts. The chain is built from TRBV2 and TRBJ2-5; 7 bases are a match to TRBD1. Germline-derived CDR1 and CDR2 are SNHLY and FYNNEI. V was clipped by 8 bases and J by 2 bases; unmatched bases: 2. This CDR3 is built from 12 residues. As DNA, the CDR3 is TGTGCCAGCGTCAGGGGGCAAGAGACCCAGTACTTC. As protein: CASVRGQETQYF.

The table lists this clone with a few counts. The J gene is TRBJ1-2, the V gene TRBV6-6; the match to TRBD1 covers 10 bases. Germline CDR1 is MNHNY and CDR2 is SVGAGI (reference sequence). The CDR3 has 13 residues. V shed 6 bases and J 8 bases; nucleotides not matched to a gene: 6. CDR3 bases: TGTGCCAGCAGGCTAGACAGGGGGCAGGGCTACACCTTC. Encoded protein: CASRLDRGQGYTF.

This chain connects TRBV6-5 to TRBJ1-2; tentatively, D is TRBD1 (6 bases). Trimming took 6 bases from V and 4 from J, leaving 12 bases between them. Germline CDR1 and CDR2: MNHEY and SVGAGI. CDR3 length: 13 amino acids. The CDR3 DNA reads TGTGCCAGCAGCCCGGACAGCATCTATGGCTACACCTTC. As protein: CASSPDSIYGYTF.

This clone is a singleton in its sample. The genes are TRBV2 and TRBJ1-4, with D unresolved. The length of the CDR3 is 15 residues. The ends were cut back, 6 bases at V and 4 bases at J, with 15 bases in the middle. Germline assignment: CDR1 SNHLY and CDR2 FYNNEI. This chain's CDR3 is CASSPRARNNEKLFF. The CDR3 DNA sequence: TGTGCCAGCAGCCCTAGGGCGAGGAATAATGAAAAACTGTTTTTT.

The chain carries TRBV5-1 and TRBJ2-2, with 7 bases identical to TRBD1. The CDR3 runs to 16 residues. Germline assignment: CDR1 SGHRS and CDR2 YFSETQ. Trimming at V came to 3 bases and at J to 4 bases, leaving 9 bases not matched to a gene. DNA for the CDR3: TGCGCCAGCAGCTGGGGCGGACAGGCGGGCACCGGGGAGCTGTTTTTT. The encoded protein is CASSWGGQAGTGELFF. Filled out from reference TRBV5-1 and TRBJ2-2, the complete variable domain reads KAGVTQTPRYLIKTRGQQVTLSCSPISGHRSVSWYQQTPGQGLQFLFEYFSETQRNKGNFPGRFSGRQFSNSRSEMNVSTLELGDSALYLCASSWGGQAGTGELFFGEGSRLTVL.

V and J are TRBV7-3 and TRBJ1-1, with D possibly being TRBD1 (6 bases). The V end lost 2 bases, the J end lost 1 base, and 8 bases lay between the germline ends. This CDR3 region has 14 residues. CDR1 is SGHTA, CDR2 FQGTGA, per germline. Written as DNA, the CDR3 is TGTGCCAGCAGCTTACAGGGGCGGAACACTGAAGCTTTCTTT. It translates to CASSLQGRNTEAFF. Full variable domain (outside the CDR3, taken from reference TRBV7-3 and TRBJ1-1): GAGVSQTPSNKVTEKGKYVELRCDPISGHTALYWYRQSLGQGPEFLIYFQGTGAADDSGLPNDRFFAVRPEGSVSTLKIQRTERGDSAVYLCASSLQGRNTEAFFGQGTRLTVV.

V is TRBV5-4 and J is TRBJ1-2; possible D gene TRBD1, 5 bases. Germline CDR1 SGHNT, CDR2 YYREEE (reference sequence). The CDR3 covers 16 residues. The ends were cut back, 0 bases at V and 5 bases at J, with 17 bases in the middle. The CDR3 protein is CASSLGPGTSRYGYTF. As DNA, the CDR3 is TGTGCCAGCAGCTTGGGCCCCGGGACCTCTAGGTATGGCTACACCTTC.

The chain uses TRBV5-6 and TRBJ2-3; 7 positions match TRBD1. The germline V gene encodes CDR1 SGHDT and CDR2 YYEEEE. With V trimmed by 4 bases and J by 2 bases, 7 bases remained unmatched. The CDR3 has 15 residues. The CDR3 DNA reads TGTGCCAGCAGCGTTACAGGGGTCTCCACAGATACGCAGTATTTT. Amino acids: CASSVTGVSTDTQYF.

This chain links TRBV5-1 with TRBJ1-2; TRBD1 might be the D (5 bases). The CDR3 extends over 14 amino acids. Germline CDR1 reads SGHRS; CDR2 reads YFSETQ. V was trimmed by 1 base and J by 3 bases, leaving 10 bases between them. DNA of the CDR3: TGCGCCAGCAGCTTGCGAGGGACCGACTATGGCTACACCTTC. This sequence encodes CASSLRGTDYGYTF.

This clone came up once. The J gene is TRBJ2-5, the V gene TRBV20-1; TRBD1 or TRBD2 may be the D gene (5 bases each). The CDR3 has 11 amino acids. Per germline, CDR1 DFQATT and CDR2 SNEGSKA (reference sequence). The CDR3 loop reads CRVGVQETQYF. Written as DNA, the CDR3 is TGCAGGGTGGGGGTACAAGAGACCCAGTACTTC.

The chain carries TRBV10-3 and TRBJ2-5, with D tentatively TRBD1 (5 bases). Per germline, CDR1 ENHRY and CDR2 SYGVKD. Between the trimmed V and J ends, which lost 8 bases and 5 bases, there was a span of 12 bases. CDR3 length: 12 residues. The CDR3 sequence is CAIDSRRETQYF. CDR3 bases: TGTGCCATCGACAGCCGCCGGGAGACCCAGTACTTC.

V is TRBV5-4 and J is TRBJ2-3, with D possibly being TRBD1 (5 bases). Germline V CDR1 and CDR2: SGHNT, YYREEE (reference sequence). This CDR3 spans 15 amino acids. V lost 0 bases to trimming and J lost 0 bases, with 8 bases between them. CDR3 sequence reads: CASSLGQGSTDTQYF. DNA for the CDR3: TGTGCCAGCAGCTTGGGGCAGGGAAGCACAGATACGCAGTATTTT.

For this clone: This same CDR3 is encoded by further DNA sequences in the sample. The chain uses TRBV6-5 and TRBJ1-2; a weak D match, TRBD1 (5 bases). Germline V gene data show CDR1 as MNHEY and CDR2 as SVGAGI. V was shortened by 7 bases and J by 1 base, with 13 bases between the two germline ends. This CDR3 spans 14 amino acids. CDR3 nucleotides: TGTGCCAGCACCCTCGACGGGGGTAACTATGGCTACACCTTC. Its translation: CASTLDGGNYGYTF.

This chain joins TRBV6-5 and TRBJ1-1, with a weak D call TRBD1 (5 bases). In germline, CDR1 is MNHEY, CDR2 SVGAGI. The V gene lost 2 bases and the J gene lost 9 bases, with 13 bases spanning the gap. CDR3 length: 13 residues. CDR3 coding DNA: TGTGCCAGCAGTTACGACAGAAGGGAGAAAGCTTTCTTT. Protein sequence: CASSYDRREKAFF.

V is TRBV6-1 and J is TRBJ1-1; D might be TRBD1 (5 bases). V was clipped by 5 bases and J by 4 bases, with 14 bases between them. Germline loops: CDR1 MNHNS, CDR2 SASEGT. This CDR3 has 14 residues. CDR3 sequence: CASSTLGTGTEAFF. In nucleotides, the CDR3 is TGTGCCAGCAGTACCCTAGGGACGGGCACTGAAGCTTTCTTT.

As to this clone: The sample carries other DNA sequences with the same CDR3. The chain is built from TRBV5-4 and TRBJ1-1; D not resolved. CDR3 length: 14 amino acids. Germline values: CDR1 SGHNT, CDR2 YYREEE (reference sequence). V was trimmed by 2 bases and J by 1 base, leaving 9 bases between them. CDR3 in amino acids: CASSLGRENTEAFF. The CDR3, as DNA: TGTGCCAGCAGCTTAGGGCGGGAGAACACTGAAGCTTTCTTT.

The rearrangement uses TRBV29-1 and TRBJ2-1; TRBD1 aligns across 7 bases. Trimming took 4 bases from V and 5 from J; bases not matched to a gene: 2. The germline V gene encodes CDR1 SQVTM and CDR2 ANQGSEA. The CDR3 sequence is 12 residues long. In DNA form, the CDR3 reads TGCAGCGTTGGGGACAGCAACAATGAGCAGTTCTTC. It specifies CSVGDSNNEQFF.

About this clone itself: Other nucleotide sequences in the sample specify the same CDR3. The chain links TRBV5-1 to TRBJ2-5; D is ambiguous. The CDR3 runs 12 residues. The V gene lost 0 bases and the J gene lost 5 bases, with 5 bases spanning the gap. Germline loops: CDR1 SGHRS, CDR2 YFSETQ. The CDR3 nucleotides are TGCGCCAGCAGCTTGGGCCAGGAGACCCAGTACTTC. Residues: CASSLGQETQYF.

This clone occurred once. The junction and the germline gene differ at one end; a read error may be behind it. The gene calls are TRBV4-1 and TRBJ1-5; D is unresolved. CDR1 and CDR2 from the germline V gene are MGHRA and YSYEKL. The CDR3 extends over 17 amino acids. CDR3 amino acids: CASSQVITGLVNQPRHF. The DNA for the CDR3 is TGCGCCAGCAGCCAAGTAATAACCGGGCTTGTTAATCAGCCCCGGCATTTT.

In DNA, the CDR3 is TGTGCCAGCAGCTTAACGAGTAGAGGGGAGCAGTTCTTC. Amino acid sequence: CASSLTSRGEQFF. This chain connects TRBV7-3 to TRBJ2-1; D is possibly TRBD2 (5 bases). The CDR3 covers 13 residues. Trimming removed 0 bases at V and 10 bases at J, with 10 bases between. Germline values: CDR1 SGHTA, CDR2 FQGTGA.

The chain links TRBV5-1 to TRBJ1-2; TRBD1 might be the D (5 bases). V gave up 4 bases and J gave up 3 bases, with 10 bases separating them. CDR1 is SGHRS and CDR2 is YFSETQ in the germline V gene. The CDR3 is 13 amino acids. The CDR3 reads CASSEGTDYGYTF. DNA of the CDR3: TGCGCCAGCAGCGAAGGGACGGACTATGGCTACACCTTC. The full variable domain, in which reference TRBV5-1 and TRBJ1-2 provide the parts outside the CDR3, is KAGVTQTPRYLIKTRGQQVTLSCSPISGHRSVSWYQQTPGQGLQFLFEYFSETQRNKGNFPGRFSGRQFSNSRSEMNVSTLELGDSALYLCASSEGTDYGYTFGSGTRLTVV.